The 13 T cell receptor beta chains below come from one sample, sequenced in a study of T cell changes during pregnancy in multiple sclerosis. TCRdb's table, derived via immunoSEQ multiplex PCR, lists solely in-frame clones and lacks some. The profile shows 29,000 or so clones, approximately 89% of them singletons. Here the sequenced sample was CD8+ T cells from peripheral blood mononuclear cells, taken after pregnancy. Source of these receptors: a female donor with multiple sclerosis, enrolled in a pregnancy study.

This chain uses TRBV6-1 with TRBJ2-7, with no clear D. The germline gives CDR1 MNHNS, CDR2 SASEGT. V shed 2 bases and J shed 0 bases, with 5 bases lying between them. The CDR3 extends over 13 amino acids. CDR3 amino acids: CASSESYSYEQYF. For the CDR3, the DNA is TGTGCCAGCAGTGAATCCTACTCCTACGAGCAGTACTTC.

The CDR3 nucleotides read TGTGCCAGCAGCGTAGGGTGGGAGTTATTGAATGAGCAGTTCTTC. Its protein product is CASSVGWELLNEQFF. V usage is TRBV9 and J usage is TRBJ2-1, with D possibly matching TRBD2 (5 bases). Trimming took off 0 bases at V and 7 bases at J, with 14 bases between the two ends. The CDR3 is made up of 15 amino acids. Per the germline V gene, CDR1 is SGDLS and CDR2 is YYNGEE.

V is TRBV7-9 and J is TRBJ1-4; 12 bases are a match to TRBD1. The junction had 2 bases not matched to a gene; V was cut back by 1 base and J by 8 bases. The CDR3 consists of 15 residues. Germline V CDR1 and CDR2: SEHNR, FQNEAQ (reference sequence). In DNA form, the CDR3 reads TGTGCCAGCAGCTTAGTCGGGACAGGGGGCGAAAAACTGTTTTTT. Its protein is CASSLVGTGGEKLFF. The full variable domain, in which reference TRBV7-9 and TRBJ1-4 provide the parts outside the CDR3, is DTGVSQNPRHKITKRGQNVTFRCDPISEHNRLYWYRQTLGQGPEFLTYFQNEAQLEKSRLLSDRFSAERPKGSFSTLEIQRTEQGDSAMYLCASSLVGTGGEKLFFGSGTQLSVL.

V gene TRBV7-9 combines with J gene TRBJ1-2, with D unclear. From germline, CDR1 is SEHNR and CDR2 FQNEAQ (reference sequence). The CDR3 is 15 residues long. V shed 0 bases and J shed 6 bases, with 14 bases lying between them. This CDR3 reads CASSLAIGWLDGYTF. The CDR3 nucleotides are TGTGCCAGCAGCTTAGCTATCGGGTGGTTGGATGGCTACACCTTC.

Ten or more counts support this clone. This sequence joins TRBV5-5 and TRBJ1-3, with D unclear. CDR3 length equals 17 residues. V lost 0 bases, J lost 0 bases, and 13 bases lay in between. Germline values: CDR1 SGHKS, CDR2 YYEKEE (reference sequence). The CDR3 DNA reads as TGTGCCAGCAGCTTGGCAGGTAGCGTTACCTCTGGAAACACCATATATTTT. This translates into CASSLAGSVTSGNTIYF.

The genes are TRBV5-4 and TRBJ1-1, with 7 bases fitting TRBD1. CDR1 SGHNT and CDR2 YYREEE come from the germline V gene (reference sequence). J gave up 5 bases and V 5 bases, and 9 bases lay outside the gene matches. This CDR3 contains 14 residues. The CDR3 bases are TGTGCCAGCAGACTTACCGCAGGGGGGACTGAAGCTTTCTTT. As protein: CASRLTAGGTEAFF.

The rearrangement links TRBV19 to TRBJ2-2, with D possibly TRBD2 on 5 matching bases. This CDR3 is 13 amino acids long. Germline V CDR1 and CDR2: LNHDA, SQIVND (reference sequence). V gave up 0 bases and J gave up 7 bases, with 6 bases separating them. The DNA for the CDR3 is TGTGCCAGTAGTATAGATGACTACGGGGAGCTGTTTTTT. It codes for CASSIDDYGELFF.

CDR3 DNA: TGTGCCAGCAGCGTAGCTCCGTACGAGGGGGACGCGAGGGGCTACACCTTC. Protein: CASSVAPYEGDARGYTF. This chain joins TRBV9 and TRBJ1-2, with TRBD1 as a possible D gene (6 bases). Trimming left V 0 bases short and J 8 bases short, with 23 bases between. The length of the CDR3 is 17 residues. Per germline, CDR1 SGDLS and CDR2 YYNGEE.

The CDR3 here is CASSQELGDRYQPQHF. The CDR3 nucleotides are TGCGCCAGCAGCCAAGAATTAGGGGACAGATATCAGCCCCAGCATTTT. The chain recombines TRBV4-3 with TRBJ1-5; 7 bases map to TRBD1. CDR3 length: 16 amino acids. Germline V lookup: CDR1 LGHNA, CDR2 YSLEER. V shed 0 bases, J shed 5 bases, and the junction held 7 bases outside the gene matches.

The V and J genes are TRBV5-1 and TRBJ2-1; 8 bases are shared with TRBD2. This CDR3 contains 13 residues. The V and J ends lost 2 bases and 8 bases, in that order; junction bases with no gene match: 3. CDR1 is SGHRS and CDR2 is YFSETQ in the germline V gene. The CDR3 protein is CASSLRTSHEQFF. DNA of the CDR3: TGCGCCAGCAGCTTAAGGACTAGCCATGAGCAGTTCTTC.

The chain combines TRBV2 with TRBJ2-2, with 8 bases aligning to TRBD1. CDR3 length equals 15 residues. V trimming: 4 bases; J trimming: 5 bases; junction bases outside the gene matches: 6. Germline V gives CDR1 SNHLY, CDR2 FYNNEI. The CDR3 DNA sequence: TGTGCCAGCAGTGGTGGACAGGGATTAACCGGGGAGCTGTTTTTT. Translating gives CASSGGQGLTGELFF.

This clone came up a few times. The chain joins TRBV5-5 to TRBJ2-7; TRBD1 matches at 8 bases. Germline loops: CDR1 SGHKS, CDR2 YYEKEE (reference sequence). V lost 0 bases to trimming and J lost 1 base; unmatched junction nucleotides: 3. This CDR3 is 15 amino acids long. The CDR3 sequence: CASSLDWTGSYEQYF. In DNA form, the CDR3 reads TGTGCCAGCAGCTTGGACTGGACAGGGTCCTACGAGCAGTACTTC.

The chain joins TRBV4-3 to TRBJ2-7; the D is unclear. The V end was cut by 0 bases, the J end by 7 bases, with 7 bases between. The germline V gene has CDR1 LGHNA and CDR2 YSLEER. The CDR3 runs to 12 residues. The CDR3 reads CASSQDYGEQYF. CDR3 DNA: TGCGCCAGCAGCCAAGATTACGGGGAGCAGTACTTC.